This T cell receptor beta chain was recorded in a study of blood T cell repertoires in COVID-19 (dated by TCRdb to about 2020). Regarding the study in general: Samples covering the acute and convalescent phases of COVID-19 were provided by collaborators in the United States, Italy and Spain. The prospective study material was composed of cDNA or gDNA derived from T cells, B-cell-depleted T cells, or PBMCs. Subjects who had been exposed to COVID-19, were actively infected with it, or had recovered from it provided the deeply sampled blood TCRbeta repertoires that made up the dataset. A freely available public database, intended as a resource for researchers studying the immune response to SARS-CoV-2, is where the repertoires were released. The sample metadata nearly always contained a de-identified subject ID, COVID-19 status, age in years and sex. Where HLA class I and class II types were available, the types were taken from metadata supplied by the sample provider, not from assay-based typing. The samples were drawn from two sources: the first 160 participants of the ongoing ImmuneRACE study, and over 1,000 subjects contributed by 6 global collaborators. What the authors observed across the whole study: The quantity of clinical and demographic metadata differed by source and by participant and was supplied without curation.

Clipping removes 4 bases from V and 2 bases from J, with 6 as the unmatched junction base count. Taken from cysteine to phenylalanine, the CDR3 has 15 residues. Left in the record is the CDR3 DNA by itself, 45 bases read in frame from the first base. For CDR1 and CDR2, the germline V gene lists KGHDR and SFDVKD. Whole blood was collected in K2EDTA tubes by collaborating institutions according to the institutions' own protocols. For TCRbeta analysis, collaborators shipped samples as frozen whole blood, isolated PBMCs, or DNA extracted from either of those sample types. A note on this clone: What this receptor recognizes is not known. The record has no base qualities; no much larger clone is one base away.

The immunoSEQ Assay, a bias-controlled multiplex PCR, was used to amplify TCRbeta CDR3 regions from genomic DNA. For the original study's pipeline: Nucleated cell counts per sample were estimated from amplification of reference gene primers within the assay. To quantify the absolute abundance of each unique TCRbeta CDR3 rearrangement, sequence reads were collapsed and filtered. Productive Simpson clonality was computed per sample as the square root of Simpson's diversity index over productive rearrangements. This immuneACCESS table, as held by TCRdb, lists in-frame sequences with V and J called but not all clones. Of the missing ones, under half trace to an unresolved V gene in checked studies; the others have no known cause. The V and J calls and clone size were taken over from that table, and D and trimming were inferred from the DNA. Here the sample has about 100,000 clones; more than 85% occur a single time. The leading ten clones occupy roughly 0.97% of the sample.

This sequence uses TRBV24-1 and TRBJ2-7; TRBD2 lines up with 8 middle nucleotides. The source material was peripheral blood. The TCR comes from a man in his fifties or sixties with acute or convalescent COVID-19. The CDR3 here reads CATSDPAGGAYEQYF. The bases are TGTGCCACCAGTGACCCAGCCGGGGGGGCCTACGAGCAGTACTTC.